These T cell receptor beta chains were read from a single sample in a study of shared clonotypes between healthy human individuals. Profiling relied on immunoSEQ multiplex PCR, and the TCRdb table lists in-frame clones only, not all of them. The sample lists about 870,000 clones, nearly 95% occurring once. Specimen: naive CD8+ T cells sorted from blood. The receptors derive from a man aged 25 to 40 in good health. Both conserved end residues are part of each CDR3. The D gene is left open where the match is weak. Size is omitted from some rows. Given values are once, few, many or a class for expanded clones.

>TRBV19|TRBJ2-7|.|.
CASSIDPGAVYEQYF
TGTGCCAGTAGTATAGATCCGGGAGCGGTATACGAGCAGTACTTC
>TRBV28|TRBJ2-5|.|.
CASTTFRKQETQYF
TGTGCCAGCACCACTTTTAGAAAACAAGAGACCCAGTACTTC
>TRBV6-1|TRBJ2-5|.|.
CASSDPGTSETQYF
TGTGCCAGCAGTGATCCCGGGACCTCTGAGACCCAGTACTTC
>TRBV28|TRBJ2-1|.|TRBD1
CASRLQGARNEQFF
TGTGCCAGCAGGCTACAGGGGGCTAGAAATGAGCAGTTCTTC
>TRBV27|TRBJ2-7|.|.
CASSLGTKYEQYF
TGTGCCAGCAGTTTAGGGACAAAATACGAGCAGTACTTC
>TRBV7-9|TRBJ2-1|.|.
CASTRVPYNEQFF
TGTGCCAGCACCAGGGTTCCCTACAATGAGCAGTTCTTC
>TRBV28|TRBJ2-1|few|TRBD1
CASSTSTGISYNEQFF
TGTGCCAGCAGCACCTCGACAGGGATCTCCTACAATGAGCAGTTCTTC
>TRBV19|TRBJ1-5|.|.
CASSMTDYSNQPQHF
TGTGCCAGTAGCATGACAGATTATAGCAATCAGCCCCAGCATTTT
>TRBV4-1|TRBJ2-3|.|.
CASSQSYRIADTQYF
TGCGCCAGCAGCCAATCGTACAGGATCGCAGATACGCAGTATTTT
>TRBV4-3|TRBJ2-7|.|.
CASSQEPRRAGQAYEQYF
TGCGCCAGCAGCCAGGAACCCCGCCGCGCGGGGCAAGCGTACGAGCAGTACTTC
>TRBV9|TRBJ1-5|.|.
CASSVTGNSNQPQHF
TGTGCCAGCAGCGTAACCGGGAATAGCAATCAGCCCCAGCATTTT
>TRBV5-8|TRBJ2-1|once|.
CASSLGGAEQFF
TGTGCCAGCAGCTTGGGCGGGGCTGAGCAGTTCTTC